These 8 T cell receptor beta chains originate from one sample sequenced in a study of cytomegalovirus exposure and HLA in healthy donors (dated by TCRdb to the late 2010s). Libraries came from the immunoSEQ multiplex PCR assay. A mixture of 60 forward primers for TCR Vbeta segments and 13 reverse primers for TCR Jbeta segments was used in the multiplex PCR. TCRdb took this table from immuneACCESS and kept in-frame rearrangements with V and J called. Such tables lack part of the clones; where checked against another copy, unresolved V genes explain under half of the gap, and the rest is unexplained. This sample is represented by some 110,000 clones; over 60% of them were singletons. Of the sample, approximately 4.5% falls within the top ten clones. The sample was PBMCs. These receptors originate from a man aged 25-45 years in good health and CMV-seropositive.

The chain recombines TRBV4-2 with TRBJ1-2, with D possibly TRBD1 on 6 matching bases. This CDR3 has 13 residues. Trimming took 0 bases from V and 5 from J, leaving 7 bases between them. The germline CDR1 and CDR2 sequences are LGHNA and YNFKEQ. CDR3 DNA: TGTGCCAGCAGCCAAGATCAGGGGTATGGCTACACCTTC. This gives the protein CASSQDQGYGYTF.

Turning to this clone: A junction end diverges from the germline sequence, so it may reflect a read error. This chain connects TRBV6-5 to TRBJ1-5, with 7 bases matching TRBD1. Germline loops: CDR1 MNHEY, CDR2 SVGAGI. This CDR3 comprises 13 residues. The CDR3 coding sequence is TGTGCCAGCAGTGAGGGGACAGCGTGGCGGTGGTATTTT. Its translation: CASSEGTAWRWYF.

The chain recombines TRBV5-1 with TRBJ2-1; 15 nucleotides align to TRBD2. The CDR3 extends over 17 amino acids. Germline V gene data show CDR1 as SGHRS and CDR2 as YFSETQ. Trimming at V came to 3 bases and at J to 4 bases, leaving 5 bases not matched to a gene. The CDR3 spells CASSSGLAGGDYNEQFF. Here the CDR3 DNA reads TGCGCCAGCAGCTCTGGACTAGCGGGAGGGGATTACAATGAGCAGTTCTTC.

This chain uses TRBV5-1 with TRBJ2-2; 8 positions match TRBD2. This CDR3 is built from 15 residues. Losses at the gene ends were 3 bases for V and 7 bases for J; bases not matched to a gene: 8. Germline V lookup: CDR1 SGHRS, CDR2 YFSETQ. Written as DNA, the CDR3 is TGCGCCAGCAGCTCGGGACTAGTATACTTCGGGGAGCTGTTTTTT. This codes for CASSSGLVYFGELFF.

The V gene is TRBV2, the J gene TRBJ2-7; 11 bases line up with TRBD1. Germline trimming cut 3 bases from V and 0 bases from J; bases unmatched to any gene: 4. Germline lookup yields CDR1 SNHLY and CDR2 FYNNEI. The CDR3 has 16 residues. The CDR3: CASSDGGQGGSYEQYF. In nucleotides, the CDR3 is TGTGCCAGCAGTGATGGGGGACAGGGGGGCTCCTACGAGCAGTACTTC.

The chain has TRBV30 and TRBJ1-2, with unresolved D. Trimming shortened V by 7 bases and J by 1 base, and 13 bases separated the two germline ends. The CDR3 runs 13 residues. CDR1 is GTSNPN, CDR2 SVGIG, per germline (reference sequence). In nucleotides, the CDR3 is TGTGCCTCCCCGTCAGGAGGTAACTATGGCTACACCTTC. Encoded protein: CASPSGGNYGYTF.

The rearrangement links TRBV4-2 to TRBJ2-1; the match to TRBD2 covers 10 bases. The CDR3 covers 18 residues. V dropped 0 bases and J dropped 0; count of bases not matched to a gene: 5. Per the germline V gene, CDR1 is LGHNA and CDR2 is YNFKEQ. The CDR3 nucleotides read TGTGCCAGCAGCCAAGACGGACTAGCGGTTAACTCCTACAATGAGCAGTTCTTC. Its translation: CASSQDGLAVNSYNEQFF.

The chain is built from TRBV7-8 and TRBJ1-2; TRBD1 is a possible D gene (5 bases). Germline loops: CDR1 SGHVS, CDR2 FQNEAQ. V shed 5 bases and J shed 0 bases, with 19 bases lying between them. CDR3 length: 17 residues. The CDR3 DNA reads as TGTGCCAGCAGCGGGGGGTTTTTCAGGCGTACTAACTATGGCTACACCTTC. This encodes CASSGGFFRRTNYGYTF.